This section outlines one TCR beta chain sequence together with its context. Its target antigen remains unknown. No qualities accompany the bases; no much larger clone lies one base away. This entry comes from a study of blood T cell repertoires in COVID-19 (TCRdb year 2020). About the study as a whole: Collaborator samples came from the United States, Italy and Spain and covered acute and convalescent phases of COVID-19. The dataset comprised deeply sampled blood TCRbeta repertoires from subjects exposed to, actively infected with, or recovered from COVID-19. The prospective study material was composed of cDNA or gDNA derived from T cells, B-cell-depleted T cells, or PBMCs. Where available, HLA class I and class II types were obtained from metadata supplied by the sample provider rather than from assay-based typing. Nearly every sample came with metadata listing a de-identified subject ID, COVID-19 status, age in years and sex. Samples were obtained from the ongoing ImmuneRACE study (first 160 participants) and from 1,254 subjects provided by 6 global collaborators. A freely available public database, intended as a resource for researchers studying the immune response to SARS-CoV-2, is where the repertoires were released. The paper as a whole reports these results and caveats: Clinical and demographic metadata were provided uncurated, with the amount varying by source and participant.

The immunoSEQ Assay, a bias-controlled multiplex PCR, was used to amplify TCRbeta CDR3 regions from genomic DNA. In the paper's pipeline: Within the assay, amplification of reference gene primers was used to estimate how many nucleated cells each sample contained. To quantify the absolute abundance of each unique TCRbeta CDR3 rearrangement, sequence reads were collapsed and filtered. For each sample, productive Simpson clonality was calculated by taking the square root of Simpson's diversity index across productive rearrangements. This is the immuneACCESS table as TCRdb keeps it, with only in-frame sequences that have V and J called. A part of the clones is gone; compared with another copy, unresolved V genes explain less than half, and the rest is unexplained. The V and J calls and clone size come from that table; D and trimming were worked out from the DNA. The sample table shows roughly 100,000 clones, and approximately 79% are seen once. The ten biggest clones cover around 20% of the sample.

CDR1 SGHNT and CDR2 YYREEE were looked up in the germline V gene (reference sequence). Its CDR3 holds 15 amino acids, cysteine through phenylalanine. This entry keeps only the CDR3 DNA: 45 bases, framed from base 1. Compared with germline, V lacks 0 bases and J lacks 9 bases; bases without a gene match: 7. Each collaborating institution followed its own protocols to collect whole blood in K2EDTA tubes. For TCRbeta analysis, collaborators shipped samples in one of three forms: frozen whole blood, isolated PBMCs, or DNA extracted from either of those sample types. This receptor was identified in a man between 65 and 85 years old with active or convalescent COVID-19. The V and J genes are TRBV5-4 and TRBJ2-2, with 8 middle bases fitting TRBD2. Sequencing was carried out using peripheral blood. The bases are TGTGCCAGCAGCTTGGACGGGGGGGCCTTTAGGGAGCTGTTTTTT. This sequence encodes CASSLDGGAFRELFF. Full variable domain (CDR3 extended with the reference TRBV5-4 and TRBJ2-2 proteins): ETGVTQSPTHLIKTRGQQVTLRCSSQSGHNTVSWYQQALGQGPQFIFQYYREEENGRGNFPPRFSGLQFPNYSSELNVNALELDDSALYLCASSLDGGAFRELFFGEGSRLTVL.